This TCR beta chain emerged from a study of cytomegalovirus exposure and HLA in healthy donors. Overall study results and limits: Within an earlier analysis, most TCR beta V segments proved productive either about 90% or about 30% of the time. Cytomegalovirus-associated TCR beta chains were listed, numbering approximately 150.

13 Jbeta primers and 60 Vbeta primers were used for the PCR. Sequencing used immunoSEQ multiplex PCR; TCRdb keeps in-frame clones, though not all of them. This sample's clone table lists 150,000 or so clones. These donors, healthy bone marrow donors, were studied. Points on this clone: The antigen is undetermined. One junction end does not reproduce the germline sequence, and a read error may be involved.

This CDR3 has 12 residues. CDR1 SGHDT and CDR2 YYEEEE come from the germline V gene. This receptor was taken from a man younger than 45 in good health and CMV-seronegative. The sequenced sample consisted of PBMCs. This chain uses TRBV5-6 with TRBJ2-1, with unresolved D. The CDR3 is CASNLVRNEQFF. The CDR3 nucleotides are TGTGCCAGCAACTTGGTTCGGAATGAGCAGTTCTTC.